Listed below are T cell receptor beta chains from one sample, sequenced in a study of cytomegalovirus exposure and HLA in healthy donors. Sequencing was performed with immunoSEQ multiplex PCR; in TCRdb, only in-frame clones are kept and a portion is missing. The repertoire has 150,000 to 200,000 clones, 85% of them found once; the top ten carry about a sixth. Material: PBMCs. The source of these receptors is a man aged 18-30 years in good health and CMV-seropositive. Each CDR3 is given with its conserved first and last residue. Each record gives: CDR3 protein, CDR3 DNA, D gene, clone size, J gene, V gene. A D gene is named only where the DNA matches it firmly. Size is stated for part of the rows, as once, few or many counts, or as a class when the clone is expanded.

cdr3_aa: CASSEGPGEGGAEAFF; cdr3_nt: TGTGCCAGCAGCGAGGGACCGGGTGAGGGAGGCGCTGAAGCTTTCTTT; d_call: -; clone_size: -; j_call: TRBJ1-1; v_call: TRBV9
cdr3_aa: CASRRQGARNEQFF; cdr3_nt: TGTGCCAGCAGAAGACAGGGGGCTAGAAATGAGCAGTTCTTC; d_call: TRBD1; clone_size: -; j_call: TRBJ2-1; v_call: TRBV6-1
cdr3_aa: CASSLDIPGQGGDGKNIQYF; cdr3_nt: TGTGCCAGCAGTTTAGATATTCCGGGACAGGGAGGAGATGGCAAAAACATTCAGTACTTC; d_call: TRBD1; clone_size: -; j_call: TRBJ2-4; v_call: TRBV28
cdr3_aa: CASKSWGHEQFF; cdr3_nt: TGTGCCAGCAAGTCTTGGGGGCATGAGCAGTTCTTC; d_call: -; clone_size: -; j_call: TRBJ2-1; v_call: TRBV13
cdr3_aa: CASSVGAGTSDYEQYF; cdr3_nt: TGTGCCAGCAGCGTAGGGGCCGGGACAAGCGACTACGAGCAGTACTTC; d_call: -; clone_size: -; j_call: TRBJ2-7; v_call: TRBV9
cdr3_aa: CASSPTTGWSYGYTF; cdr3_nt: TGTGCCAGCAGTCCTACGACAGGTTGGAGCTATGGCTACACCTTC; d_call: -; clone_size: once; j_call: TRBJ1-2; v_call: TRBV27
cdr3_aa: CASAQGWLGDTQYF; cdr3_nt: TGCGCCAGCGCACAGGGATGGTTAGGAGATACGCAGTATTTT; d_call: -; clone_size: -; j_call: TRBJ2-3; v_call: TRBV5-1
cdr3_aa: CASSLPTGADTQYF; cdr3_nt: TGTGCCAGCAGCCTCCCGACAGGGGCAGATACGCAGTATTTT; d_call: TRBD1; clone_size: -; j_call: TRBJ2-3; v_call: TRBV7-8
cdr3_aa: CASSLPGEKLFF; cdr3_nt: TGTGCCAGCAGTCTTCCCGGTGAAAAACTGTTTTTT; d_call: -; clone_size: -; j_call: TRBJ1-4; v_call: TRBV27
cdr3_aa: CASNKQGTSRSNEQFF; cdr3_nt: TGTGCCAGCAATAAACAGGGGACTTCACGTTCCAATGAGCAGTTCTTC; d_call: -; clone_size: -; j_call: TRBJ2-1; v_call: TRBV7-9
cdr3_aa: CASSPGLGGGNQPQHF; cdr3_nt: TGCGCCAGCAGCCCCGGGTTGGGAGGGGGCAATCAGCCCCAGCATTTT; d_call: -; clone_size: -; j_call: TRBJ1-5; v_call: TRBV4-1
cdr3_aa: CASRATGDEAFF; cdr3_nt: TGCGCCAGCAGGGCCACAGGGGACGAAGCTTTCTTT; d_call: TRBD1; clone_size: few; j_call: TRBJ1-1; v_call: TRBV5-1
cdr3_aa: CASGLVLRGPFYGYTF; cdr3_nt: TGTGCTAGTGGTTTGGTATTGAGGGGGCCCTTTTATGGCTACACCTTC; d_call: TRBD1; clone_size: -; j_call: TRBJ1-2; v_call: TRBV12-5
cdr3_aa: CASSWNSYGYTF; cdr3_nt: TGTGCCAGCAGTTGGAACAGTTATGGCTACACCTTC; d_call: -; clone_size: -; j_call: TRBJ1-2; v_call: TRBV28
cdr3_aa: CAWSGGGIAYEQYF; cdr3_nt: TGTGCCTGGAGTGGTGGCGGGATCGCCTACGAGCAGTACTTC; d_call: -; clone_size: few; j_call: TRBJ2-7; v_call: TRBV30
cdr3_aa: CASSLGLASNTGELFF; cdr3_nt: TGCGCCAGCAGCTTGGGATTAGCGAGTAACACCGGGGAGCTGTTTTTT; d_call: -; clone_size: -; j_call: TRBJ2-2; v_call: TRBV5-1
cdr3_aa: CASSPRGLGSYNEQFF; cdr3_nt: TGTGCCAGCAGCCCGAGGGGGTTAGGCTCCTACAATGAGCAGTTCTTC; d_call: -; clone_size: -; j_call: TRBJ2-1; v_call: TRBV7-9
cdr3_aa: CASMPTASGNTIYF; cdr3_nt: TGTGCCAGCATGCCGACAGCTTCTGGAAACACCATATATTTT; d_call: -; clone_size: -; j_call: TRBJ1-3; v_call: TRBV2
cdr3_aa: CASSLSRGVYGYTF; cdr3_nt: TGTGCCAGCAGTTTATCTAGAGGTGTCTATGGCTACACCTTC; d_call: -; clone_size: -; j_call: TRBJ1-2; v_call: TRBV27
cdr3_aa: CASSVVGSTDTQYF; cdr3_nt: TGTGCCAGCAGCGTAGTCGGGAGCACAGATACGCAGTATTTT; d_call: -; clone_size: once; j_call: TRBJ2-3; v_call: TRBV9
cdr3_aa: CASSSGTSGYEQYF; cdr3_nt: TGTGCCAGCAGCTCCGGGACTAGCGGCTACGAGCAGTACTTC; d_call: TRBD2; clone_size: many; j_call: TRBJ2-7; v_call: TRBV11-2
cdr3_aa: CASSFGRNTEAFF; cdr3_nt: TGTGCCAGCAGCTTCGGTAGGAACACTGAAGCTTTCTTT; d_call: -; clone_size: few; j_call: TRBJ1-1; v_call: TRBV7-3
cdr3_aa: CASSRTSGGEQFF; cdr3_nt: TGTGCCAGCAGCCGGACTAGCGGAGGTGAGCAGTTCTTC; d_call: TRBD2; clone_size: -; j_call: TRBJ2-1; v_call: TRBV6-6
cdr3_aa: CASNGGGEGKLFF; cdr3_nt: TGTGCCAGCAATGGGGGGGGTGAGGGAAAACTGTTTTTT; d_call: -; clone_size: -; j_call: TRBJ1-4; v_call: TRBV2
cdr3_aa: CASRPVGQGSGELFF; cdr3_nt: TGTGCCAGCAGGCCCGTGGGCCAAGGTTCCGGGGAGCTGTTTTTT; d_call: -; clone_size: -; j_call: TRBJ2-2; v_call: TRBV11-2
cdr3_aa: CASSRPTGGIYGYTF; cdr3_nt: TGTGCCAGCTCACGCCCAACAGGGGGCATATATGGCTACACCTTC; d_call: TRBD1; clone_size: -; j_call: TRBJ1-2; v_call: TRBV18
cdr3_aa: CSVRNPWRESRSSYNEQFF; cdr3_nt: TGCAGCGTTCGAAACCCTTGGCGGGAGAGTCGGAGCTCCTACAATGAGCAGTTCTTC; d_call: TRBD2; clone_size: -; j_call: TRBJ2-1; v_call: TRBV29-1
cdr3_aa: CASSLAGKGNTIYF; cdr3_nt: TGTGCCAGCAGCTTGGCAGGGAAAGGAAACACCATATATTTT; d_call: -; clone_size: -; j_call: TRBJ1-3; v_call: TRBV5-5
cdr3_aa: CASSFPGSYNEQFF; cdr3_nt: TGTGCCAGCAGTTTCCCCGGGTCCTACAATGAGCAGTTCTTC; d_call: -; clone_size: -; j_call: TRBJ2-1; v_call: TRBV27
cdr3_aa: CASSFSLAGVNNEQFF; cdr3_nt: TGTGCCAGCAGTTTTTCTCTAGCGGGAGTCAACAATGAGCAGTTCTTC; d_call: TRBD2; clone_size: -; j_call: TRBJ2-1; v_call: TRBV28
cdr3_aa: CASSPRTGVGETQYF; cdr3_nt: TGTGCCAGCTCACCGAGGACAGGGGTAGGGGAGACCCAGTACTTC; d_call: TRBD1; clone_size: few; j_call: TRBJ2-5; v_call: TRBV18
cdr3_aa: CASSLSLTDTQYF; cdr3_nt: TGCGCCAGCAGCTTATCTCTCACAGATACGCAGTATTTT; d_call: -; clone_size: -; j_call: TRBJ2-3; v_call: TRBV5-1
cdr3_aa: CASSETRRETQYF; cdr3_nt: TGTGCCAGCAGTGAAACTAGGAGAGAGACCCAGTACTTC; d_call: -; clone_size: -; j_call: TRBJ2-5; v_call: TRBV6-1
cdr3_aa: CASSPSQTLLSLNTEAFF; cdr3_nt: TGCGCCAGCAGCCCATCACAGACCCTCCTAAGTCTGAACACTGAAGCTTTCTTT; d_call: -; clone_size: -; j_call: TRBJ1-1; v_call: TRBV4-1
cdr3_aa: CASSLTGLNSGYTF; cdr3_nt: TGTGCCAGCAGTTTAACAGGGCTCAATAGTGGCTACACCTTC; d_call: -; clone_size: -; j_call: TRBJ1-2; v_call: TRBV6-6
cdr3_aa: CASSNIYAGETNEKLFF; cdr3_nt: TGTGCCAGCAGCAATATCTATGCAGGGGAGACTAATGAAAAACTGTTTTTT; d_call: -; clone_size: -; j_call: TRBJ1-4; v_call: TRBV27
cdr3_aa: CASSRIPGMSGELFF; cdr3_nt: TGCGCCAGCAGCCGCATACCAGGGATGTCCGGGGAGCTGTTTTTT; d_call: -; clone_size: -; j_call: TRBJ2-2; v_call: TRBV4-1
cdr3_aa: CASSFIAYEQYF; cdr3_nt: TGTGCCAGCAGTTTTATAGCCTACGAGCAGTACTTC; d_call: -; clone_size: -; j_call: TRBJ2-7; v_call: TRBV28
cdr3_aa: CASSERLVNEQFF; cdr3_nt: TGTGCCAGCAGTGAGCGACTAGTTAATGAGCAGTTCTTC; d_call: -; clone_size: -; j_call: TRBJ2-1; v_call: TRBV2
cdr3_aa: CASSQSRAPGDEQFF; cdr3_nt: TGTGCCAGCAGCCAAAGCAGGGCTCCGGGCGATGAGCAGTTCTTC; d_call: -; clone_size: -; j_call: TRBJ2-1; v_call: TRBV6-5
cdr3_aa: CASRLTSGTSDEQYF; cdr3_nt: TGTGCCAGCAGGTTGACTAGCGGGACTTCGGACGAGCAGTACTTC; d_call: TRBD2; clone_size: -; j_call: TRBJ2-7; v_call: TRBV2
cdr3_aa: CASSLTGTNQPQHF; cdr3_nt: TGTGCCAGCAGCCTTACAGGGACCAATCAGCCCCAGCATTTT; d_call: -; clone_size: -; j_call: TRBJ1-5; v_call: TRBV7-9
cdr3_aa: CASSELKGGYGYTF; cdr3_nt: TGTGCCAGCAGTGAACTGAAGGGAGGCTATGGCTACACCTTC; d_call: -; clone_size: -; j_call: TRBJ1-2; v_call: TRBV6-1
cdr3_aa: CASMTFGTDPRELFF; cdr3_nt: TGCGCCAGCATGACCTTCGGGACAGACCCCCGGGAGCTGTTTTTT; d_call: TRBD1; clone_size: -; j_call: TRBJ2-2; v_call: TRBV5-1
cdr3_aa: CASSLDLIIAENGYF; cdr3_nt: TGTGCCAGCAGCTTAGATCTCATAATAGCGGAGAACGGGTATTTT; d_call: -; clone_size: -; j_call: TRBJ2-3; v_call: TRBV7-9
cdr3_aa: CASSPGQGEDEQFF; cdr3_nt: TGTGCCAGCAGCCCTGGACAGGGAGAGGATGAGCAGTTCTTC; d_call: TRBD1; clone_size: -; j_call: TRBJ2-1; v_call: TRBV7-3
cdr3_aa: CASTPIDRDGQPQHF; cdr3_nt: TGTGCCAGTACGCCCATCGACAGGGATGGTCAGCCCCAGCATTTT; d_call: TRBD1; clone_size: -; j_call: TRBJ1-5; v_call: TRBV19
cdr3_aa: CASSEPGQPVGSTIYF; cdr3_nt: TGTGCCAGCAGTGAACCGGGACAGCCCGTAGGGTCAACTATATACTTC; d_call: TRBD1; clone_size: -; j_call: TRBJ2-7; v_call: TRBV6-1
cdr3_aa: CASSIGQIYGYTF; cdr3_nt: TGTGCCAGCAGCATTGGACAGATCTATGGCTACACCTTC; d_call: -; clone_size: -; j_call: TRBJ1-2; v_call: TRBV5-8
cdr3_aa: CASLGAGGREQYF; cdr3_nt: TGTGCCAGCTTAGGTGCGGGGGGGCGCGAGCAGTACTTC; d_call: TRBD2; clone_size: -; j_call: TRBJ2-7; v_call: TRBV6-1
cdr3_aa: CASSTTSGGYNEQFF; cdr3_nt: TGTGCCAGCAGCACCACTAGCGGGGGGTACAATGAGCAGTTCTTC; d_call: TRBD2; clone_size: -; j_call: TRBJ2-1; v_call: TRBV5-5
cdr3_aa: CASSLVRGYEQYF; cdr3_nt: TGTGCCAGCAGTTTAGTGCGGGGCTACGAGCAGTACTTC; d_call: -; clone_size: once; j_call: TRBJ2-7; v_call: TRBV27
cdr3_aa: CASSLVGGSVGNEKLFF; cdr3_nt: TGTGCCAGCAGCTTAGTGGGAGGGTCGGTTGGTAATGAAAAACTGTTTTTT; d_call: -; clone_size: -; j_call: TRBJ1-4; v_call: TRBV7-8